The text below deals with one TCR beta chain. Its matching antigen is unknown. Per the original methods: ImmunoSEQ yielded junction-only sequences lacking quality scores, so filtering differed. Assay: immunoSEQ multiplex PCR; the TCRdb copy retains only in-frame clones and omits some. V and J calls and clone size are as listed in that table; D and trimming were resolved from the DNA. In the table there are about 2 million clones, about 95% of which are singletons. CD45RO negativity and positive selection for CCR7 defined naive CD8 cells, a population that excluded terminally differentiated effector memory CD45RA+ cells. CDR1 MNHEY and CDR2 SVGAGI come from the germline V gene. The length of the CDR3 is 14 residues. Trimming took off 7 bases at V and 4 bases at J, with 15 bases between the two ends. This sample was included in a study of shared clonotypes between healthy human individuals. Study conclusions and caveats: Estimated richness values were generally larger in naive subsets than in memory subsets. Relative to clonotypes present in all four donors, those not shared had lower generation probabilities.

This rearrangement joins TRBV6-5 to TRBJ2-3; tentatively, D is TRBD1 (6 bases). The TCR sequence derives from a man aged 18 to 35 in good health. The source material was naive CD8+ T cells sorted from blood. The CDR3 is CASKSETGSDTQYF. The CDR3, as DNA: TGTGCCAGCAAGAGCGAAACAGGGTCAGATACGCAGTATTTT.